Each of the 9 T cell receptor beta chains below was sequenced from the same sample in a study of neoadjuvant anti-PD-1 for oral cavity cancer (dated by TCRdb to about 2021). The library was produced with the immunoSEQ multiplex PCR assay. In TCRdb, the immuneACCESS table is reduced to in-frame sequences with V and J assigned. These tables do not hold every clone; where another copy was compared, an unresolved V gene accounts for under half, and the others remain unexplained. For this sample the table gives approximately 67,000 clones, of which around 83% were detected only once. The ten biggest clones cover roughly 3.4% of the sample. Taken with the paper, the label for time point translates to: before neoadjuvant nivolumab. Sequencing was performed on PBMCs, taken before nivolumab (anti-PD-1) treatment. The receptor source for this set is a person between 40 and 80 years old with oral cavity squamous cell carcinoma.

The chain joins TRBV6-5 to TRBJ1-2, with a tentative D call TRBD1 (5 bases). The CDR3 is 13 residues long. V lost 6 bases and J lost 2, with 10 bases in between. CDR1 and CDR2 (germline): MNHEY, SVGAGI. The CDR3 region has the DNA TGTGCCAGCAGCCCTACAGGAAACTATGGCTACACCTTC. Translating gives CASSPTGNYGYTF.

CDR3 in amino acids: CASSLPDGDQPQHF. For the CDR3, the DNA is TGTGCCAGCAGCCTACCCGACGGGGATCAGCCCCAGCATTTT. V usage is TRBV9 and J usage is TRBJ1-5; D gene ambiguous. The V gene lost 4 bases and the J gene lost 5 bases, with 13 bases spanning the gap. The CDR3 consists of 14 residues. CDR1 SGDLS and CDR2 YYNGEE come from the germline V gene.

The V call is TRBV5-4, the J call TRBJ2-7, with D perhaps matching TRBD1 (5 bases). This CDR3 has 15 residues. Germline loops: CDR1 SGHNT, CDR2 YYREEE (reference sequence). Trimming left V 2 bases short and J 3 bases short, with 15 bases between. The CDR3, as DNA: TGTGCCAGCAGCTTAAGATTAAAGGGGATCTACGAGCAGTACTTC. This translates into CASSLRLKGIYEQYF.

The chain employs TRBV7-9 and TRBJ2-7; TRBD1 matches at 7 bases. This CDR3 contains 16 residues. V dropped 4 bases and J dropped 0; count of bases not matched to a gene: 9. Germline loops: CDR1 SEHNR, CDR2 FQNEAQ (reference sequence). CDR3 in DNA: TGTGCCAGCAGCTGGATAGGGGGCCAGAGCTCCTACGAGCAGTACTTC. Protein sequence: CASSWIGGQSSYEQYF.

V gene TRBV7-8 combines with J gene TRBJ2-5; 9 nucleotides match TRBD1. The germline CDR1 and CDR2 sequences are SGHVS and FQNEAQ. Germline trimming cut 5 bases from V and 2 bases from J; bases unmatched to any gene: 9. The CDR3 is 16 amino acids. CDR3: CASSRPGTGRQETQYF. CDR3 sequence (DNA): TGTGCCAGCAGCCGGCCCGGGACAGGGAGGCAAGAGACCCAGTACTTC. Supplemented by reference TRBV7-8 and TRBJ2-5, the full variable domain reads GAGVSQSPRYKVAKRGQDVALRCDPISGHVSLFWYQQALGQGPEFLTYFQNEAQLDKSGLPSDRFFAERPEGSVSTLKIQRTQQEDSAVYLCASSRPGTGRQETQYFGPGTRLLVL.

This chain connects TRBV19 to TRBJ1-4, with D unclear. The germline CDR1 and CDR2 sequences are LNHDA and SQIVND (reference sequence). The CDR3 is 13 amino acids. V was pared by 2 bases and J by 8 bases, with 9 bases between. In DNA, the CDR3 is TGTGCCAGTAGTATAAATCATCGGGAAAAACTGTTTTTT. As protein: CASSINHREKLFF. Drawing the rest from reference TRBV19 and TRBJ1-4, the complete variable domain is DGGITQSPKYLFRKEGQNVTLSCEQNLNHDAMYWYRQDPGQGLRLIYYSQIVNDFQKGDIAEGYSVSREKKESFPLTVTSAQKNPTAFYLCASSINHREKLFFGSGTQLSVL.

The rearrangement uses TRBV27 and TRBJ2-3, with D possibly matching TRBD2 (5 bases). The length of the CDR3 is 14 residues. The V end was cut by 6 bases, the J end by 2 bases, with 12 bases between. Germline CDR1 and CDR2: MNHEY and SMNVEV (reference sequence). In DNA form, the CDR3 reads TGTGCCAGCAGCTGGACGGGGAACACAGATACGCAGTATTTT. Protein product: CASSWTGNTDTQYF.

The chain combines TRBV11-2 with TRBJ2-5, with D perhaps TRBD1 (6 bases). V dropped 3 bases and J dropped 4 bases, with 9 bases sitting between them. In germline, CDR1 is SGHAT, CDR2 FQNNGV. This CDR3 comprises 13 residues. In nucleotides, the CDR3 is TGTGCCAGCAGCTTTGGGGGCCTAGAGACCCAGTACTTC. Protein product: CASSFGGLETQYF.

This rearrangement joins TRBV5-1 to TRBJ1-1, with D unclear. V was shortened by 2 bases and J by 1 base, with 9 bases between the two germline ends. CDR3 length equals 14 residues. Germline V gene sequence: CDR1 SGHRS, CDR2 YFSETQ. DNA for the CDR3: TGCGCCAGCAGCTTTAGAGAATGGAACACTGAAGCTTTCTTT. It translates to CASSFREWNTEAFF.